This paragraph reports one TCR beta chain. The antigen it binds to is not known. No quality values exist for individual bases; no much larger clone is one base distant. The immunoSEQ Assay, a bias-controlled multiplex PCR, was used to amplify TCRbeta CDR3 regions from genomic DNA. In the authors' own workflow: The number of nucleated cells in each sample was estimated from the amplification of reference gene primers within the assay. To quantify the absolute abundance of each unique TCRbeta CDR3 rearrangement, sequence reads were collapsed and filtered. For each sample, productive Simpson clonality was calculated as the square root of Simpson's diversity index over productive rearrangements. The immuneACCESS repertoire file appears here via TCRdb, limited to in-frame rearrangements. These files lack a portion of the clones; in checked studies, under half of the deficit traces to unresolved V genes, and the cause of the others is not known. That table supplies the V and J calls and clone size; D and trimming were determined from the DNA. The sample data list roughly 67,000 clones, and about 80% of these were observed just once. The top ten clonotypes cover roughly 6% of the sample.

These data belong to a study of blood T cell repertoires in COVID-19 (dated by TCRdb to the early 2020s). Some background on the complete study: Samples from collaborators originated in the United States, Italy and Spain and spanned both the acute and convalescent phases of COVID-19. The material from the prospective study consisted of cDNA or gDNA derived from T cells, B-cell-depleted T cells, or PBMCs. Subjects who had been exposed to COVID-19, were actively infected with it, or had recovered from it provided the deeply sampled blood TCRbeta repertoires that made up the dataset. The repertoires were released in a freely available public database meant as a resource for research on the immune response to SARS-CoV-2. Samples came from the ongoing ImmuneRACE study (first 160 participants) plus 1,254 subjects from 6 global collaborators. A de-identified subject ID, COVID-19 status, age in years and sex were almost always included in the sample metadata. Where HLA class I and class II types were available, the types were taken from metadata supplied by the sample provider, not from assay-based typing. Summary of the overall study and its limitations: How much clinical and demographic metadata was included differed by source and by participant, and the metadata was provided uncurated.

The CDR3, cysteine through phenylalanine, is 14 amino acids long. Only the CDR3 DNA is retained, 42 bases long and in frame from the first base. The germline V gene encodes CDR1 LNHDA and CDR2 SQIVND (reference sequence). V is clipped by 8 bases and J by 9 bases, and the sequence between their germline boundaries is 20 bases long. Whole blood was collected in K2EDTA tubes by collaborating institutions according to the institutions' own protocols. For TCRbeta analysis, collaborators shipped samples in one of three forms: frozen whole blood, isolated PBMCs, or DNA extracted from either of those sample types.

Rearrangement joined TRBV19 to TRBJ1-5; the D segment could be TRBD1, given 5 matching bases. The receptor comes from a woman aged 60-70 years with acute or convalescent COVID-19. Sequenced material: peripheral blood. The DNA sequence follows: TGTGCCAGTTCCTTAAGGGTTCTGGGGCGGCCCCAGCATTTT. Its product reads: CASSLRVLGRPQHF. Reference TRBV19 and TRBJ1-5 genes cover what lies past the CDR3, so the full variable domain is DGGITQSPKYLFRKEGQNVTLSCEQNLNHDAMYWYRQDPGQGLRLIYYSQIVNDFQKGDIAEGYSVSREKKESFPLTVTSAQKNPTAFYLCASSLRVLGRPQHFGDGTRLSIL.